The source of this T cell receptor (beta chain) is a study of T cell responses to AZD1222 COVID-19 vaccine. About the research overall: Some second doses came at about 4 weeks and others at about 12 weeks; these were pooled. Findings and caveats of the study: Nearly half of spike-specific TCRs reportedly target variant regions that are unmutated in the B.1.351 and B.1.1.7 variants. Two doses of AZD1222 preceded a rise in Spike-specific TCR breadth and depth. It was only a handful of AZD1222 recipients who were seropositive at baseline.

The protocol was immunoSEQ multiplex PCR, while the TCRdb copy is restricted to in-frame clones and leaves out a portion. The table has about 120,000 clones, 91% seen once; the top ten hold over 2.5%. A word on this clone: Its target is unknown.

This CDR3 is 14 amino acids long. V was cut by 0 bases and J by 7 bases, with 8 bases left in between. Germline V gene lookup returns CDR1 SGHKS and CDR2 YYEKEE (reference sequence). J is TRBJ1-6 and V is TRBV5-5; no clear D. The sequence was collected from an adult in good health. The sequencing here drew on peripheral blood, taken on day 0 of AZD1222 vaccination. The CDR3 DNA reads TGTGCCAGCAGCTTGGTTCTGACCAATTCACCCCTCCACTTT. It specifies CASSLVLTNSPLHF.